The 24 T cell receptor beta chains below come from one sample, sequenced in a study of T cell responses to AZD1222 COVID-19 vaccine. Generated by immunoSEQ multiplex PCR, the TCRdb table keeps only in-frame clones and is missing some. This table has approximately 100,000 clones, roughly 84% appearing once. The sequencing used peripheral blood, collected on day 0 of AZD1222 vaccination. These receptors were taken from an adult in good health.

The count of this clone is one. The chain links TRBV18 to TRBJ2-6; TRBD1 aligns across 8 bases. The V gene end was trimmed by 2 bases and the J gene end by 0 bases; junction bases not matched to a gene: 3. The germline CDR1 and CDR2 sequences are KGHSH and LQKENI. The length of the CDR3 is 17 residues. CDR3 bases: TGTGCCAGCTCACCATGGGACAGGCCCTCTGGGGCCAACGTCCTGACTTTC. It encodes CASSPWDRPSGANVLTF.

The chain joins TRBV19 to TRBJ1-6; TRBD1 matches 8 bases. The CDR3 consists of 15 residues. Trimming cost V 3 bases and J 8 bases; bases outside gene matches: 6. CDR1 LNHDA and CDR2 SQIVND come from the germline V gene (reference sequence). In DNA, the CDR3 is TGTGCCAGTAGTATTTGGACAGGGACTTATTCACCCCTCCACTTT. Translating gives CASSIWTGTYSPLHF.

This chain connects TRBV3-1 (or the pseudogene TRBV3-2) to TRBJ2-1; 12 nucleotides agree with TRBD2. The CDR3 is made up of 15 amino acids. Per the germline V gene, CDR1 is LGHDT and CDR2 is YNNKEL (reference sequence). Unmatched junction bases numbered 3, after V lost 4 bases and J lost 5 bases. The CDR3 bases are TGTGCCAGCAGCCGCAGGACTAGCGGGAACAATGAGCAGTTCTTC. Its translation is CASSRRTSGNNEQFF.

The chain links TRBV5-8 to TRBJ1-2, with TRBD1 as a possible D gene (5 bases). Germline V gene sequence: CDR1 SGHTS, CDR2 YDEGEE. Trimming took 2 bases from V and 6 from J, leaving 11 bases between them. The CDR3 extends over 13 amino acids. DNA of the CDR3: TGTGCCAGCAGCTTATCCGGGGCCGATGGCTACACCTTC. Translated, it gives CASSLSGADGYTF.

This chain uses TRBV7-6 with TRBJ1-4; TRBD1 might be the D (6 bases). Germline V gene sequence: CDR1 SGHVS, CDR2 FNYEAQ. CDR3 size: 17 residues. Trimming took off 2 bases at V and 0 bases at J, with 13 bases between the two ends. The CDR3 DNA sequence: TGTGCCAGCAGCTTATCAAACCCAGGGGCAACTAATGAAAAACTGTTTTTT. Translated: CASSLSNPGATNEKLFF. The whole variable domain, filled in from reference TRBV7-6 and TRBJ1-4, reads GAGVSQSPRYKVTKRGQDVALRCDPISGHVSLYWYRQALGQGPEFLTYFNYEAQQDKSGLPNDRFSAERPEGSISTLTIQRTEQRDSAMYRCASSLSNPGATNEKLFFGSGTQLSVL.

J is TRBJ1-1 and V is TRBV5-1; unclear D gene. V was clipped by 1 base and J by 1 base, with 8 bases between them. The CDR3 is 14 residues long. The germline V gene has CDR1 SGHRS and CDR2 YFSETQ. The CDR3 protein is CASSLTVQNTEAFF. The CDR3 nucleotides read TGCGCCAGCAGCTTGACAGTTCAGAACACTGAAGCTTTCTTT.

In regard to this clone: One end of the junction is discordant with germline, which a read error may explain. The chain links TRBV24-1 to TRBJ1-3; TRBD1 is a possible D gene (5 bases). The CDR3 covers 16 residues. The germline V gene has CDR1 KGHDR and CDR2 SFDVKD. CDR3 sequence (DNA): TGCGCGGGGGATTGGATGGGGTCGAGCTCTGGAAACACCATATATTTT. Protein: CAGDWMGSSSGNTIYF.

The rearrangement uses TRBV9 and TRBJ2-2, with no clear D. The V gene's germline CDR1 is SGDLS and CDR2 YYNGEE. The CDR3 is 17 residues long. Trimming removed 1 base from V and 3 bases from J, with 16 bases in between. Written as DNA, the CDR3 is TGTGCCAGCAGCGTAATGGGTCGGGCAGCCCACACCGGGGAGCTGTTTTTT. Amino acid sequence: CASSVMGRAAHTGELFF.

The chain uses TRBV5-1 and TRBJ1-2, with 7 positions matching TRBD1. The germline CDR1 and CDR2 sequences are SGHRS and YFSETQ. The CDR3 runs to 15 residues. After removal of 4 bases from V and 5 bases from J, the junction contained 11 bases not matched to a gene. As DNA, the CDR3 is TGCGCCAGCAGCCCCCGGTCGGACAGGACGTATGGCTACACCTTC. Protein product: CASSPRSDRTYGYTF.

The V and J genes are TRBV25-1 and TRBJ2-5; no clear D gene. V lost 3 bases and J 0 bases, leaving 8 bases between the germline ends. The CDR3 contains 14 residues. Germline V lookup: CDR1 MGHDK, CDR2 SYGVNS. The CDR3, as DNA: TGTGCCAGCAGTGATAATGTGTACCAAGAGACCCAGTACTTC. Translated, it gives CASSDNVYQETQYF.

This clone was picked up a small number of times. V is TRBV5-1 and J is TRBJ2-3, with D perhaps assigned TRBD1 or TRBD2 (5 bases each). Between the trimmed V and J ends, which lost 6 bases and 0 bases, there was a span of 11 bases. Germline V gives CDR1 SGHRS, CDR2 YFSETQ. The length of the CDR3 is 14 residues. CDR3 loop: CASIRGESTDTQYF. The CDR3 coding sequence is TGCGCCAGCATTCGAGGGGAGAGCACAGATACGCAGTATTTT.

The CDR3 protein is CASSLVAGNTEAFF. CDR3 DNA: TGTGCCAGCAGCTTAGTTGCAGGGAACACTGAAGCTTTCTTT. The chain carries TRBV7-8 and TRBJ1-1; unclear D gene. This CDR3 contains 14 residues. Germline assignment: CDR1 SGHVS and CDR2 FQNEAQ. V lost 1 base and J lost 1, with 7 bases in between. Variable domain in full (rest from reference TRBV7-8 and TRBJ1-1): GAGVSQSPRYKVAKRGQDVALRCDPISGHVSLFWYQQALGQGPEFLTYFQNEAQLDKSGLPSDRFFAERPEGSVSTLKIQRTQQEDSAVYLCASSLVAGNTEAFFGQGTRLTVV.

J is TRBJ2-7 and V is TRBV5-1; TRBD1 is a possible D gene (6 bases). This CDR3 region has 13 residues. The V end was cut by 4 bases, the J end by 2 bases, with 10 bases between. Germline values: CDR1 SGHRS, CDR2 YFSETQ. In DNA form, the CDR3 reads TGCGCCAGCAGCGCCACAGGGACCTACGAGCAGTACTTC. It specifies CASSATGTYEQYF.

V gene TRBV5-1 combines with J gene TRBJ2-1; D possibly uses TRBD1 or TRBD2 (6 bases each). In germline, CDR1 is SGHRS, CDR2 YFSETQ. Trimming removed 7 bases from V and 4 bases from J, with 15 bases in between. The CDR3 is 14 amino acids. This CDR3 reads CASGRGALYNEQFF. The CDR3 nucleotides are TGCGCCAGCGGAAGGGGGGCGCTTTACAATGAGCAGTTCTTC.

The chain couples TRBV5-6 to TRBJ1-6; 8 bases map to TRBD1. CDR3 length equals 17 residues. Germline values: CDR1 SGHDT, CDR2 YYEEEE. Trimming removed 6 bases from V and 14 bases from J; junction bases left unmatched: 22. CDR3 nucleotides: TGTGCCAGCACCCCGAGTAGGTTGCGGACAGGGTTTTCCACCCTCCACTTT. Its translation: CASTPSRLRTGFSTLHF.

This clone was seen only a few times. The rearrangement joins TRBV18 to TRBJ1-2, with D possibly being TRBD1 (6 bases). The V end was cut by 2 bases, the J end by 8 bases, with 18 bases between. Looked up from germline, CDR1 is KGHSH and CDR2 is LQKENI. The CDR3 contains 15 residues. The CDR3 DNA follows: TGTGCCAGCTCACCAAAACCGGGGGCCGAGGGCGGCTACACCTTC. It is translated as CASSPKPGAEGGYTF. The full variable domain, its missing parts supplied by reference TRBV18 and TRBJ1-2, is NAGVMQNPRHLVRRRGQEARLRCSPMKGHSHVYWYRQLPEEGLKFMVYLQKENIIDESGMPKERFSAEFPKEGPSILRIQQVVRGDSAAYFCASSPKPGAEGGYTFGSGTRLTVV.

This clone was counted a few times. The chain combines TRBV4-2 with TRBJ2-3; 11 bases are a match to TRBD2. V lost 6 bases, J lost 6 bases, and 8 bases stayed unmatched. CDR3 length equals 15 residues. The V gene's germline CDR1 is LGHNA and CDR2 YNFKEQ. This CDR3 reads CASRSGTSGPDTQYF. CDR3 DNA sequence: TGTGCCAGCAGGTCCGGGACTAGCGGTCCCGATACGCAGTATTTT.

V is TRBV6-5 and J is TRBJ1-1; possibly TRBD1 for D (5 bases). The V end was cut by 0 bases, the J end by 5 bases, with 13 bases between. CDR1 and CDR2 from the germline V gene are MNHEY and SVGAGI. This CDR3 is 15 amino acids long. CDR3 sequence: CASSYSDNSWTEAFF. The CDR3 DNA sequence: TGTGCCAGCAGTTACTCGGACAATAGCTGGACTGAAGCTTTCTTT.

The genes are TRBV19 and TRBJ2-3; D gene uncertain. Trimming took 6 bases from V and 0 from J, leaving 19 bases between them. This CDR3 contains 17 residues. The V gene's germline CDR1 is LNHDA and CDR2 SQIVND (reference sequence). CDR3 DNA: TGTGCCAGTAGCAAACGCCCGGTTTTCGCTAGCACAGATACGCAGTATTTT. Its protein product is CASSKRPVFASTDTQYF.

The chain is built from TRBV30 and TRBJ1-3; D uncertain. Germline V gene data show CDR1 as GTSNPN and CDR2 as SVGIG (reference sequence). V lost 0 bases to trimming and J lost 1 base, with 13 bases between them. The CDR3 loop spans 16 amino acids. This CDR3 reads CAWSVGWGASGNTIYF. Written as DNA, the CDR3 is TGTGCCTGGAGTGTAGGGTGGGGAGCTTCTGGAAACACCATATATTTT.

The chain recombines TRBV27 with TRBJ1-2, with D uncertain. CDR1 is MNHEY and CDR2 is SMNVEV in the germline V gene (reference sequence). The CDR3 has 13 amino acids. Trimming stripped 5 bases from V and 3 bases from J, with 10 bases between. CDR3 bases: TGTGCCAGCAGTCCGGGAGCTTACTATGGCTACACCTTC. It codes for CASSPGAYYGYTF.

CDR3 in DNA: TGCAGCGTTGGGGATACGCAGTATTTT. Amino acid sequence: CSVGDTQYF. The chain links TRBV29-1 to TRBJ2-3; D is unresolved. The V gene lost 4 bases and the J gene lost 6 bases, with 2 bases spanning the gap. The CDR3 length is 9 residues. In germline, CDR1 is SQVTM, CDR2 ANQGSEA.

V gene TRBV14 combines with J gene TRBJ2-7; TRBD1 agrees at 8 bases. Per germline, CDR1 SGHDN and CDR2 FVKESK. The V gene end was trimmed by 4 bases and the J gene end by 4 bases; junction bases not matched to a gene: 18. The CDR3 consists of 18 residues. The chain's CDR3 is CASSPRTGPYGKGYEQYF. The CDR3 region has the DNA TGTGCCAGCAGCCCCAGGACAGGGCCATACGGCAAGGGATACGAGCAGTACTTC.

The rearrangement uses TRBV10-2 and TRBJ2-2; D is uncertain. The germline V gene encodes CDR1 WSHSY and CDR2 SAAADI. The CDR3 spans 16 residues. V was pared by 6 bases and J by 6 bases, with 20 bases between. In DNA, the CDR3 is TGCGCCAGCAGAACCGGGCCCTTAACTGGGGCCGGGGAGCTGTTTTTT. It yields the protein CASRTGPLTGAGELFF.